This T cell receptor (beta chain) was captured by sequencing in a study of monozygotic twins with inflammatory bowel disease (dated by TCRdb to the late 2010s). Regarding the complete study: In total, some 30 monozygotic twin pairs made up the full study: 19 Danish pairs, all IBD-discordant, plus nine German pairs, of which four were IBD-concordant and five were IBD-discordant. Disease-associated traits were sought mainly through comparisons between IBD patients and their genetically identical healthy co-twins within discordant pairs. Each individual had, on average, about 151 000 unique TCRalpha sequences and 181 000 unique TCRbeta sequences available for analysis. What the authors observed across the whole study: Because patients were on differing immunosuppressive treatments, the repertoires may have picked up extra background noise and inter-individual variability. The results gave no support for a single strong signal or clonotype linked to IBD. IBD patients had lower TCRbeta repertoire diversity, measured by the inverse Simpson index, than their healthy co-twins. Repertoire similarity did not differ between concordant and discordant twins, possibly due to limited statistical power. Compared with healthy twins, IBD patients shared fewer clonotypes with other individuals, and the difference was most pronounced in patients with signs of disease activity. Distinction between different T cell subtypes could not be achieved in the analysis.

From each donor, an approximately 2.5 ml peripheral blood sample was drawn into PAXgene tubes and stored at -80 degrees C. Without T cell sorting, total RNA was isolated from whole blood using the PAXgene blood miRNA kit on an automated QIAcube. Deep TCRalpha and TCRbeta repertoire profiling with unique molecular barcoding was performed on peripheral blood of monozygotic twin pairs concordant or discordant for inflammatory bowel disease. Smoking habits were recorded for all twin pairs, with individuals classified as current, former or never smokers. In regard to this clonotype: No antigen is known for it.

Libraries were made using 5' RACE. Preparation of each TCR library used about 4,000 ng of total RNA. For each sample, cDNA was synthesized in eight separate reactions using SMARTScribe reverse transcriptase. Unique molecular identifiers containing a 6-nucleotide sample barcode were introduced through template switching during cDNA synthesis. Two nested PCRs of about 17 and 10 cycles amplified the TCRalpha and TCRbeta cDNA, and bead purification followed each PCR. Before amplification, the cDNA was treated with uracil DNA-glycosylase and purified using the QIAquick PCR purification kit. In the second PCR, Illumina TruSeq-compatible adapters and sample-specific barcodes were added. TapeStation and Qubit were used to check library quality and concentration, and around 5.3 ng of each library was pooled. Sequencing of the pooled libraries was done on an Illumina HiSeq2500 single-index Rapid Run using custom sequencing primers and 2 x 100 bp reads. The original methods were these. PCR and sequencing errors were corrected by UMI-based consensus assembly using MiGEC version 1.2.6. MiXCR version 2.1.1 handled V(D)J alignment, clonotype assembly and CDR3 extraction. Normalisation of gene usage, clonotype sharing and MAIT/NKT TCR abundance was achieved by analysing the top 1000, 10 000 and 20 000 clonotypes per sample. After downsampling to 27 000 UMIs, diversity was calculated as the inverse Simpson index using the vegan R package. Paired Mann-Whitney U tests on discordant twin pairs were used, with Benjamini-Hochberg multiple-testing correction. One entry per CDR3 protein sequence results from the TCRdb reprocessing of the reads, with DNA left out. These V and J calls are TCRdb output, not the study's own analysis. The sample's own table lists some 200,000 distinct CDR3 sequences. The ten top clones hold roughly 7.5% of the sample.

The cysteine opens and the phenylalanine closes a CDR3 of 13 amino acids. A DNA sequence was not provided. CDR1 and CDR2 (KGHSH, LQKENI) derive from the germline V gene. The sequence was collected from a human donor with ulcerative colitis or Crohn's disease, or a healthy co-twin of an affected twin (not recorded which). Sequencing was carried out using blood. The rearrangement joined TRBV18 to TRBJ2-1; TCRdb outputs TRBD2, but without DNA this stays unchecked. The CDR3 region has the sequence CASLRRVGNEQFF.